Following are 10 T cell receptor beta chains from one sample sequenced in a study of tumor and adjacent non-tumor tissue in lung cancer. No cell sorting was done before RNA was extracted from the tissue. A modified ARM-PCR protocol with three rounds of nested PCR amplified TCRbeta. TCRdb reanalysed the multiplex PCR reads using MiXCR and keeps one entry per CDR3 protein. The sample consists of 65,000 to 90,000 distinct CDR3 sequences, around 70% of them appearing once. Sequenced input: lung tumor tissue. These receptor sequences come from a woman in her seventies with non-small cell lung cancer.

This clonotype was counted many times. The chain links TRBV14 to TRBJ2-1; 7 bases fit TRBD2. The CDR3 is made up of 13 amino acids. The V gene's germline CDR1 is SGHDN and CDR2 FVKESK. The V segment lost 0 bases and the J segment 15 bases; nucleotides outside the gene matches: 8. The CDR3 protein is CASSQDLSGNRFF. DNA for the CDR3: TGTGCCAGCAGCCAAGATCTGAGCGGGAATAGGTTCTTC.

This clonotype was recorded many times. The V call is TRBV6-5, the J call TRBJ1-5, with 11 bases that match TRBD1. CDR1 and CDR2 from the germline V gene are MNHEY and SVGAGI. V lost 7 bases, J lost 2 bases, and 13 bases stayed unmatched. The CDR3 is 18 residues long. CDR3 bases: TGTGCCAGCAAACGAGGGACAGGGGGTAATCTTGGCAATCAGCCCCAGCATTTT. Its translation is CASKRGTGGNLGNQPQHF.

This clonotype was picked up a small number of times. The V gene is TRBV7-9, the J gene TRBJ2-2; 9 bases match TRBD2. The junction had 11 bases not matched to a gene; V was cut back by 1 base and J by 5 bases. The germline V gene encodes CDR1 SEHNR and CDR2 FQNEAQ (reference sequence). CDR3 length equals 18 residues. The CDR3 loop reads CASSLGLAGVTRTGELFF. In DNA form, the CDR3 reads TGTGCCAGCAGCTTAGGATTAGCGGGAGTAACGCGGACCGGGGAGCTGTTTTTT.

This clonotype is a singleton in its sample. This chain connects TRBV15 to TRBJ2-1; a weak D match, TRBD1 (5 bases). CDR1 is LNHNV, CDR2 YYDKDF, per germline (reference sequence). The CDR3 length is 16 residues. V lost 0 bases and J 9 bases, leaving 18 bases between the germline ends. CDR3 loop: CATSRDLSSGQGEQFF. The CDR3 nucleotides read TGTGCCACCAGCAGAGATTTGTCCTCTGGCCAGGGTGAGCAGTTCTTC. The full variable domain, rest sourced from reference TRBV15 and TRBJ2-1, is DAMVIQNPRYQVTQFGKPVTLSCSQTLNHNVMYWYQQKSSQAPKLLFHYYDKDFNNEADTPDNFQSRRPNTSFCFLDIRSPGLGDTAMYLCATSRDLSSGQGEQFFGPGTRLTVL.

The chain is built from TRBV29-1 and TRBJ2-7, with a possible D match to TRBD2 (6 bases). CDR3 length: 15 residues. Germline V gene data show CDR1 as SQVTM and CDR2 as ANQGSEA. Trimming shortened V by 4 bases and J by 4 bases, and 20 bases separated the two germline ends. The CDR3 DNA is TGCAGCGTTGTTCAGGGAGGCAGGAGGAGTTACGAGCAGTACTTC. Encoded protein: CSVVQGGRRSYEQYF.

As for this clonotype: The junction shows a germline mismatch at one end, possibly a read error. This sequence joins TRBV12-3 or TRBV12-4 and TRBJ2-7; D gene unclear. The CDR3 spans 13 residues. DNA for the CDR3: TGTGCCAGCAGTCGTGTGAACTCCTACGAGCGGTACTTC. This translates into CASSRVNSYERYF.

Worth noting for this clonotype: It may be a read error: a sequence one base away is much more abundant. The CDR3 bases are TGTGCCAGCAGCTTGAGGAGCGTACGCACAGATACGCAGTATTTT. This translates into CASSLRSVRTDTQYF. This chain uses TRBV5-6 with TRBJ2-3; no clear D gene. Trimming took 1 base from V and 1 from J, leaving 10 bases between them. The CDR3 consists of 15 residues. Germline-derived CDR1 and CDR2 are SGHDT and YYEEEE.

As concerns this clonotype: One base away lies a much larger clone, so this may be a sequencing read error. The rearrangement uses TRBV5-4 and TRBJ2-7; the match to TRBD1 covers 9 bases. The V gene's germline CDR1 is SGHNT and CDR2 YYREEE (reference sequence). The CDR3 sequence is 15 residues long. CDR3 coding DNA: TGTGTCAGCAGCCCTGGACAGGGGCTATCCTACGAGCAGTACTTC. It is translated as CVSSPGQGLSYEQYF.

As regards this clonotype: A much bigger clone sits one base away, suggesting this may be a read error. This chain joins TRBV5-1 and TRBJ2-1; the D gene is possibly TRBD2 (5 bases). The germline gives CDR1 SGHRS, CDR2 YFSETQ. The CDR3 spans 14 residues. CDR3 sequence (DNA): TGCACCAGCAGCCCGCAACTAGTAGGCAATGAGCAGTTCTTC. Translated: CTSSPQLVGNEQFF.

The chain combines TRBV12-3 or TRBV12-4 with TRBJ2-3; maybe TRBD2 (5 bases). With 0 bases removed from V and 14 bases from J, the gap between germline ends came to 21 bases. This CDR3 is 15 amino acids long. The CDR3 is CASSLAGVHPDMPYF. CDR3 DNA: TGTGCCAGCAGTTTAGCGGGAGTCCACCCAGATATGCCGTATTTT.